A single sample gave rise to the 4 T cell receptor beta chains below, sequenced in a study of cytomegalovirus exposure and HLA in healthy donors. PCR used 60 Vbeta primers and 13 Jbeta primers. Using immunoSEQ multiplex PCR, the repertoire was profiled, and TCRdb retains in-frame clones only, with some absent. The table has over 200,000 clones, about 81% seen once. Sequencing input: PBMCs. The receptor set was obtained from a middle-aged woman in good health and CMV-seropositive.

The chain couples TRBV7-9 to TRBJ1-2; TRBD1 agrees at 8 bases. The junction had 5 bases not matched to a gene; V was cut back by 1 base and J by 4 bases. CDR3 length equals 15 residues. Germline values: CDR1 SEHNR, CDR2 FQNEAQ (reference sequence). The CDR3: CASSLDGTGIYGYTF. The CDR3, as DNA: TGTGCCAGCAGCTTAGATGGGACAGGAATCTATGGCTACACCTTC.

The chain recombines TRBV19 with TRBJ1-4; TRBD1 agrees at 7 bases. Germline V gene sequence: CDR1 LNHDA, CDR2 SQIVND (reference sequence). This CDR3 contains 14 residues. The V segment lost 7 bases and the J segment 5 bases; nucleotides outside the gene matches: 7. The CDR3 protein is CASTKGQLNEKLFF. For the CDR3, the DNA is TGTGCCAGTACTAAGGGACAGCTGAATGAAAAACTGTTTTTT.

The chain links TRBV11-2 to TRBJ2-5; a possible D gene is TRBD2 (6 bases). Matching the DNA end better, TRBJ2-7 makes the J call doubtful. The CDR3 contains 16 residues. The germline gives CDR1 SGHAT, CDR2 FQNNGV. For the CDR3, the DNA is TGTGCCAGCAGCTTAGATATGGGACTCCGCTCCTACGAGCAGTACTTC. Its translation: CASSLDMGLRSYEQYF.

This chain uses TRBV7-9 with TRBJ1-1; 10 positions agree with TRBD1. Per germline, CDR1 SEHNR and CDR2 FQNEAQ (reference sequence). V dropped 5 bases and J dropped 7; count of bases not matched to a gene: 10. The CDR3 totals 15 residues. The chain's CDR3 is CASSPGQGRGIEAFF. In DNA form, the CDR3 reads TGTGCCAGCAGCCCGGGACAGGGGCGAGGAATTGAAGCTTTCTTT.